Listed here are 29 T cell receptor beta chains from one sample, sequenced in a study of cytomegalovirus exposure and HLA in healthy donors. Vbeta (60) and Jbeta (13) primers were used in the PCR. Sequencing was performed with immunoSEQ multiplex PCR; in TCRdb, only in-frame clones are kept and a portion is missing. The sample consists of around 140,000 clones, more than 70% of them appearing once. The material sequenced was PBMCs. The source is a male donor in good health and CMV-seronegative.

This clone was detected a few times. The chain carries TRBV7-2 and TRBJ2-3, with 15 bases that match TRBD2. V lost 5 bases and J lost 14; bases outside the gene matches: 8. Germline CDR1 SGHTA, CDR2 FQGNSA. This CDR3 is 14 amino acids long. DNA for the CDR3: TGTGCCAGCAGCGCGGGACTAGCGGGGGGCGATCGGTATTTT. It yields the protein CASSAGLAGGDRYF. The full variable domain, completed using reference TRBV7-2 and TRBJ2-3, is GAGVSQSPSNKVTEKGKDVELRCDPISGHTALYWYRQSLGQGLEFLIYFQGNSAPDKSGLPSDRFSAERTGGSVSTLTIQRTQQEDSAVYLCASSAGLAGGDRYFGPGTRLTVL.

This rearrangement joins TRBV5-1 to TRBJ2-3; D uncertain. Germline loops: CDR1 SGHRS, CDR2 YFSETQ. CDR3 size: 12 residues. V was pared by 4 bases and J by 6 bases, with 9 bases between. The CDR3 sequence is CASSTNGDTQYF. CDR3 DNA sequence: TGCGCCAGCAGCACTAACGGGGATACGCAGTATTTT.

The J gene is TRBJ2-1, the V gene TRBV5-1; 7 nucleotides align to TRBD2. Losses at the gene ends were 0 bases for V and 6 bases for J; bases not matched to a gene: 6. Germline V lookup: CDR1 SGHRS, CDR2 YFSETQ. The CDR3 covers 15 residues. The CDR3 sequence is CASSLGPAGTNEQFF. For the CDR3, the DNA is TGCGCCAGCAGCTTGGGGCCAGCGGGGACCAATGAGCAGTTCTTC.

V is TRBV7-2 and J is TRBJ1-5; TRBD1 agrees at 7 bases. With 5 bases clipped from V and 6 bases from J, the junction kept 10 bases outside the gene matches. CDR3 length equals 15 residues. Germline-derived CDR1 and CDR2 are SGHTA and FQGNSA. CDR3: CASSVEGARGQPQHF. The CDR3 bases are TGTGCCAGCAGCGTTGAGGGGGCTAGGGGTCAGCCCCAGCATTTT.

CDR3 region: CASSLSGGTDTQYF. CDR3 nucleotides: TGCGCCAGCAGCCTGAGCGGGGGCACAGATACGCAGTATTTT. The rearrangement uses TRBV5-1 and TRBJ2-3, with 7 bases identical to TRBD2. Germline-derived CDR1 and CDR2 are SGHRS and YFSETQ. After removal of 4 bases from V and 1 base from J, the junction contained 3 bases not matched to a gene. The CDR3 is 14 residues long.

A single count supports this clone. The rearrangement joins TRBV7-9 to TRBJ2-7, with 7 bases matching TRBD1. V was pared by 0 bases and J by 4 bases, with 15 bases of the junction left unmatched. This CDR3 comprises 18 residues. Per the germline V gene, CDR1 is SEHNR and CDR2 is FQNEAQ (reference sequence). CDR3 region: CASSLAPNRGQTSYEQYF. CDR3 bases: TGTGCCAGCAGCTTAGCCCCCAACCGGGGACAGACATCTTACGAGCAGTACTTC. Supplemented by reference TRBV7-9 and TRBJ2-7, the full variable domain reads DTGVSQNPRHKITKRGQNVTFRCDPISEHNRLYWYRQTLGQGPEFLTYFQNEAQLEKSRLLSDRFSAERPKGSFSTLEIQRTEQGDSAMYLCASSLAPNRGQTSYEQYFGPGTRLTVT.

CDR3 loop: CASSPEVAGGNNEQFF. The CDR3 DNA follows: TGCGCCAGCAGCCCCGAGGTAGCGGGGGGGAACAATGAGCAGTTCTTC. The J gene is TRBJ2-1, the V gene TRBV5-1; 11 bases are a match to TRBD2. Germline values: CDR1 SGHRS, CDR2 YFSETQ. The CDR3 consists of 16 residues. Trimming cost V 4 bases and J 5 bases; bases outside gene matches: 8.

The V call is TRBV19, the J call TRBJ1-5; TRBD1 might be the D (6 bases). The ends were cut back, 0 bases at V and 4 bases at J, with 13 bases in the middle. Germline V gene data show CDR1 as LNHDA and CDR2 as SQIVND (reference sequence). This CDR3 region has 16 residues. CDR3 nucleotides: TGTGCCAGTAGTATAGACTTGACAGGACGGAATCAGCCCCAGCATTTT. Encoded protein: CASSIDLTGRNQPQHF. Drawing the rest from reference TRBV19 and TRBJ1-5, the complete variable domain is DGGITQSPKYLFRKEGQNVTLSCEQNLNHDAMYWYRQDPGQGLRLIYYSQIVNDFQKGDIAEGYSVSREKKESFPLTVTSAQKNPTAFYLCASSIDLTGRNQPQHFGDGTRLSIL.

This chain connects TRBV18 to TRBJ2-5, with 7 bases aligning to TRBD2. This CDR3 region has 13 residues. Germline assignment: CDR1 KGHSH and CDR2 LQKENI. Unmatched junction bases numbered 4, after V lost 6 bases and J lost 3 bases. DNA for the CDR3: TGTGCCAGCTCGGTACGGGGGGAAGAGACCCAGTACTTC. This encodes CASSVRGEETQYF.

The CDR3 bases are TGTGCCAGCGAGTCTGGAGACACTGAAGCTTTCTTT. Translated: CASESGDTEAFF. The chain has TRBV6-6 and TRBJ1-1; D is uncertain. The CDR3 runs 12 residues. Germline lookup yields CDR1 MNHNY and CDR2 SVGAGI (reference sequence). Between the trimmed V and J ends, which lost 8 bases and 3 bases, there was a span of 10 bases.

The chain is built from TRBV4-1 and TRBJ1-3; the D is unclear. Trimming removed 2 bases from V and 0 bases from J, with 11 bases in between. CDR1 is MGHRA and CDR2 is YSYEKL in the germline V gene. This CDR3 contains 16 residues. The chain's CDR3 is CASSQSGRYSGNTIYF. The CDR3 DNA reads TGCGCCAGCAGCCAAAGCGGGCGATACTCTGGAAACACCATATATTTT.

This clone is a singleton in its sample. The J gene is TRBJ1-1, the V gene TRBV27; 7 bases align to TRBD1. Trimming at V came to 6 bases and at J to 1 base, leaving 8 bases not matched to a gene. The CDR3 is 15 residues long. Germline V CDR1 and CDR2: MNHEY, SMNVEV (reference sequence). The CDR3 sequence: CASRYRGIWNTEAFF. CDR3 coding DNA: TGTGCCAGCAGGTACAGGGGAATCTGGAACACTGAAGCTTTCTTT.

This chain joins TRBV6-5 and TRBJ2-3, with D possibly TRBD1 on 6 matching bases. In germline, CDR1 is MNHEY, CDR2 SVGAGI. This CDR3 spans 15 amino acids. V was pared by 6 bases and J by 6 bases, with 19 bases between. The CDR3: CASRGGFQEIDTQYF. CDR3 in DNA: TGTGCCAGCAGAGGGGGATTCCAGGAGATCGATACGCAGTATTTT.

V is TRBV4-3 and J is TRBJ1-4; the match to TRBD1 covers 9 bases. Germline loops: CDR1 LGHNA, CDR2 YSLEER. V lost 0 bases, J lost 8 bases, and 10 bases stayed unmatched. This CDR3 is built from 17 residues. CDR3 loop: CASSQEGVGQGGEKLFF. DNA for the CDR3: TGCGCCAGCAGCCAAGAGGGGGTGGGACAGGGCGGCGAAAAACTGTTTTTT.

This clone was counted between two and nine times. The rearrangement links TRBV4-1 to TRBJ2-2, with D unclear. V gave up 0 bases and J gave up 5 bases, with 16 bases separating them. The CDR3 loop spans 17 amino acids. Germline CDR1 MGHRA, CDR2 YSYEKL. The CDR3 region has the DNA TGCGCCAGCAGCCAAGAGTATCGCGGCGGCGGAACCGGGGAGCTGTTTTTT. It codes for CASSQEYRGGGTGELFF.

The V and J genes are TRBV18 and TRBJ2-3; D unresolved. This CDR3 is built from 15 residues. V lost 4 bases and J lost 5, with 16 bases in between. Germline CDR1 and CDR2: KGHSH and LQKENI. This CDR3 is CASSRPPRGQDTQYF. The CDR3 DNA reads TGTGCCAGCTCACGACCCCCCAGAGGCCAAGATACGCAGTATTTT.

CDR3 coding DNA: TGCGCCAGCAGCCAGGGACTAGCCAGCACAGATACGCAGTATTTT. Protein: CASSQGLASTDTQYF. V is TRBV4-3 and J is TRBJ2-3; 9 positions agree with TRBD2. J gave up 0 bases and V 3 bases, and 1 base lay outside the gene matches. The CDR3 covers 15 residues. Per the germline V gene, CDR1 is LGHNA and CDR2 is YSLEER.

The J gene is TRBJ2-3, the V gene TRBV7-6; possible D gene TRBD1, 6 bases. V was clipped by 1 base and J by 5 bases, with 16 bases between them. In germline, CDR1 is SGHVS, CDR2 FNYEAQ. The CDR3 has 16 residues. The chain's CDR3 is CASSLGPGALGDTQYF. DNA of the CDR3: TGTGCCAGCAGCTTAGGGCCAGGGGCCCTGGGAGATACGCAGTATTTT.

The chain joins TRBV12-5 to TRBJ2-3, with 8 bases aligning to TRBD1. V lost 2 bases to trimming and J lost 2 bases; unmatched junction nucleotides: 9. The CDR3 sequence is 17 residues long. From germline, CDR1 is LGHNT and CDR2 FRNRAP. CDR3 bases: TGTGCTAGTGGTTTGCCGGGCGACAGGGGACTCACAGATACGCAGTATTTT. Translation: CASGLPGDRGLTDTQYF.

The chain joins TRBV5-5 to TRBJ2-5, with TRBD1 as a possible D gene (5 bases). Germline loops: CDR1 SGHKS, CDR2 YYEKEE (reference sequence). Trimming removed 7 bases from V and 5 bases from J, with 15 bases in between. CDR3 length: 13 residues. This CDR3 reads CASSAGILETQYF. The CDR3 DNA reads as TGTGCCAGCTCGGCAGGGATTTTGGAGACCCAGTACTTC.

The V and J genes are TRBV4-3 and TRBJ1-6; 7 bases agree with TRBD1. The germline CDR1 and CDR2 sequences are LGHNA and YSLEER. V gave up 3 bases and J gave up 7 bases; unmatched junction bases: 12. The CDR3 spans 17 residues. CDR3 sequence (DNA): TGCGCCAGCAGCCAGGGTCGACGGGGACAGTACAATTCACCCCTCCACTTT. Its translation is CASSQGRRGQYNSPLHF.

The gene calls are TRBV11-1 and TRBJ1-1, with D possibly TRBD1 on 6 matching bases. The CDR3 length is 12 residues. V lost 8 bases and J lost 4, with 11 bases in between. CDR1 SGHAT and CDR2 FQDESV come from the germline V gene (reference sequence). The CDR3 sequence is CASSKDSTEAFF. The CDR3 DNA sequence: TGTGCCAGCTCTAAGGACAGCACTGAAGCTTTCTTT.

This clone was seen only a few times. The sample carries other DNA sequences with the same CDR3. The chain has TRBV6-5 and TRBJ2-4; 7 bases are a match to TRBD1. Per the germline V gene, CDR1 is MNHEY and CDR2 is SVGAGI. The J segment lost 1 base and the V segment lost 6 bases, leaving 3 bases of the junction unmatched. The CDR3 covers 14 residues. The CDR3, as DNA: TGTGCCAGCAGCTTACAGGGGGCCAAAAACATTCAGTACTTC. It encodes CASSLQGAKNIQYF.

This clone was observed a few times. The chain employs TRBV19 and TRBJ1-5; no reliable D call. CDR1 is LNHDA and CDR2 is SQIVND in the germline V gene (reference sequence). Trimming cost V 0 bases and J 0 bases, with 12 bases left between them. CDR3 length: 17 residues. In DNA form, the CDR3 reads TGTGCCAGTAGTATAGATCGTGGCCATCTTAGCAATCAGCCCCAGCATTTT. This sequence encodes CASSIDRGHLSNQPQHF.

The V and J genes are TRBV4-1 and TRBJ2-7, with TRBD1 identical over 8 bases. Germline values: CDR1 MGHRA, CDR2 YSYEKL. There are 15 residues in the CDR3. With 2 bases clipped from V and 3 bases from J, the junction kept 6 bases outside the gene matches. The CDR3 region is CASSQIRDRNYEQYF. Written as DNA, the CDR3 is TGCGCCAGCAGCCAAATCCGGGACAGGAACTACGAGCAGTACTTC.

V usage is TRBV6-5 and J usage is TRBJ2-7, with D possibly being TRBD2 (6 bases). V lost 0 bases to trimming and J lost 0 bases, with 9 bases between them. CDR1 and CDR2 (germline): MNHEY, SVGAGI. This CDR3 has 15 amino acids. The DNA for the CDR3 is TGTGCCAGCAGTTACTCGGGGGAGGCCTCCTACGAGCAGTACTTC. Protein product: CASSYSGEASYEQYF.

This clone has only one observation. The chain links TRBV27 to TRBJ1-5; 8 bases fit TRBD1. Germline V CDR1 and CDR2: MNHEY, SMNVEV (reference sequence). V lost 8 bases, J lost 6 bases, and 9 bases stayed unmatched. This CDR3 comprises 14 residues. The CDR3 region is CASRFNQGAQPQHF. The CDR3 region has the DNA TGTGCCAGCCGATTTAACCAGGGGGCTCAGCCCCAGCATTTT.

V usage is TRBV10-3 and J usage is TRBJ2-5, with 9 bases matching TRBD1. The CDR3 runs to 13 residues. The trim removed 4 bases at V and 5 bases at J, leaving 2 bases unmatched. Germline V CDR1 and CDR2: ENHRY, SYGVKD. The CDR3 coding sequence is TGTGCCATCAGTGGGGACAGGGACGAGACCCAGTACTTC. It is translated as CAISGDRDETQYF.

The chain couples TRBV19 to TRBJ2-1; D call uncertain. The CDR3 extends over 12 amino acids. Trimming stripped 1 base from V and 6 bases from J, with 4 bases between. Germline V CDR1 and CDR2: LNHDA, SQIVND (reference sequence). CDR3 bases: TGTGCCAGTAGTATAGCGTCCAATGAGCAGTTCTTC. Residues: CASSIASNEQFF.